This T cell receptor beta chain was sequenced in a study of blood T cell repertoires in COVID-19. In the study overall: Samples taken during acute and convalescent COVID-19 were collected in the United States, Italy and Spain. Sample material is recorded as cDNA or gDNA derived from T cells, B-cell-depleted T cells, or PBMCs.

In the original workflow: It was from reference gene primer amplification that nucleated cell counts were estimated. Sequencing used immunoSEQ multiplex PCR; TCRdb keeps in-frame clones, though not all of them. V, J and clone size are those of that table, while D and trimming were read from the DNA. The table includes under 65,000 clones, around 88% detected once. The CDR3 totals 16 residues. Looked up from germline, CDR1 is LNHNV and CDR2 is YYDKDF (reference sequence). V shed 2 bases and J 4 bases; nucleotides not matched to a gene: 9. The sample holds a few counts of this clone. The origin of this receptor is a man aged 55 to 69 with acute or convalescent COVID-19. The V call is TRBV15, the J call TRBJ2-7; 9 bases line up with TRBD1. The specimen sequenced was peripheral blood. CDR3: CATSRRTPGQGYEQYF. The CDR3 region has the DNA TGTGCCACCAGCAGACGAACACCGGGACAGGGTTACGAGCAGTACTTC. The full variable domain, in which reference TRBV15 and TRBJ2-7 provide the parts outside the CDR3, is DAMVIQNPRYQVTQFGKPVTLSCSQTLNHNVMYWYQQKSSQAPKLLFHYYDKDFNNEADTPDNFQSRRPNTSFCFLDIRSPGLGDTAMYLCATSRRTPGQGYEQYFGPGTRLTVT.